This entry lists 24 T cell receptor beta chains sequenced from one sample in a study of vaccination and CD4 T cells after COVID-19. The treatment: roughly 10-day PBMC culture with coronavirus spike peptide pools or control peptides (ViraFEST assay). Sequence data for DNA of cultured CD4+ T cells were generated by the Oncomine TCR Beta short-read assay. TCRdb redid the calling of the PCR reads with MiXCR, one entry per CDR3 protein. Of about 20,000 distinct CDR3 sequences listed, roughly 50% are singletons. What these receptors recognize is not known. The sequencing input was CD4+ T cells from blood, cultured in vitro. The source is a human donor who had recovered from COVID-19.

V is TRBV20-1 and J is TRBJ2-3, with 15 bases aligning to TRBD2. Trimming took 5 bases from V and 6 from J; bases not matched to a gene: 0. Germline V CDR1 and CDR2: DFQATT, SNEGSKA (reference sequence). The CDR3 contains 13 residues. The DNA for the CDR3 is TGCAGTGCTGGGACTAGCGGGAGGGATACGCAGTATTTT. Its translation: CSAGTSGRDTQYF.

This chain uses TRBV7-9 with TRBJ2-1; D may correspond to TRBD1 or TRBD2 (5 bases each). CDR1 SEHNR and CDR2 FQNEAQ come from the germline V gene (reference sequence). The V end was cut by 2 bases, the J end by 3 bases, with 14 bases between. The CDR3 runs 16 residues. Here the CDR3 reads CASSLTGASDYNEQFF. The CDR3 DNA follows: TGTGCCAGCAGCTTAACCGGGGCTTCTGACTACAATGAGCAGTTCTTC.

The rearrangement uses TRBV27 and TRBJ1-2, with a tentative D call TRBD1 (6 bases). Germline CDR1 is MNHEY and CDR2 is SMNVEV (reference sequence). The CDR3 is 15 residues long. The V gene lost 2 bases and the J gene lost 7 bases, with 17 bases spanning the gap. CDR3 loop: CASSLSSGGAGGYTF. As DNA, the CDR3 is TGTGCCAGCAGTTTAAGTTCGGGGGGCGCCGGTGGCTACACCTTC.

The chain links TRBV19 to TRBJ1-5; 8 bases agree with TRBD1. V lost 5 bases to trimming and J lost 6 bases; unmatched junction nucleotides: 9. Germline V gene lookup returns CDR1 LNHDA and CDR2 SQIVND (reference sequence). The CDR3 length is 15 residues. The CDR3 spells CASSRTGTGGQPQHF. Written as DNA, the CDR3 is TGTGCCAGTAGTCGAACCGGGACAGGCGGTCAGCCCCAGCATTTT.

This clonotype turned up a few times. The chain uses TRBV19 and TRBJ2-5; 10 bases are shared with TRBD1. Per germline, CDR1 LNHDA and CDR2 SQIVND (reference sequence). V was clipped by 6 bases and J by 5 bases; unmatched bases: 3. CDR3 length equals 13 residues. CDR3 sequence: CASRGQGQETQYF. The CDR3 DNA reads as TGTGCCAGTAGGGGACAGGGGCAGGAGACCCAGTACTTC.

The chain couples TRBV11-2 to TRBJ2-2, with D possibly being TRBD2 (6 bases). Trimming cost V 10 bases and J 1 base, with 22 bases left between them. The CDR3 is made up of 17 amino acids. Germline V gene lookup returns CDR1 SGHAT and CDR2 FQNNGV. CDR3 amino acids: CANRNFGGGENTGELFF. The CDR3 DNA sequence: TGTGCCAATCGAAATTTCGGGGGAGGCGAGAACACCGGGGAGCTGTTTTTT.

The V gene is TRBV11-3, the J gene TRBJ1-2; no definite D call. The germline V and J ends were trimmed by 5 bases and 2 bases, with 9 bases remaining between them. The CDR3 is 13 amino acids. Looked up from germline, CDR1 is SGHNT and CDR2 is YENEEA. The CDR3 sequence is CASSPTRNYGYTF. The CDR3 DNA reads TGTGCCAGCAGCCCGACTCGCAACTATGGCTACACCTTC.

This clonotype was detected only a few times. This rearrangement joins TRBV7-9 to TRBJ2-1, with 14 bases identical to TRBD2. J was trimmed by 0 bases and V by 8 bases; bases with no gene match: 6. Per the germline V gene, CDR1 is SEHNR and CDR2 is FQNEAQ (reference sequence). CDR3 length equals 17 residues. CDR3 region: CASERTSGGYSYNEQFF. For the CDR3, the DNA is TGTGCCAGCGAAAGGACTAGCGGGGGGTACTCCTACAATGAGCAGTTCTTC.

This chain joins TRBV6-1 and TRBJ2-5; 7 bases align to TRBD1. The J segment lost 5 bases and the V segment lost 8 bases, leaving 11 bases of the junction unmatched. CDR3 length: 14 residues. Germline CDR1 MNHNS, CDR2 SASEGT. The CDR3 DNA reads as TGTGCCAGCCAGACCACAGGGGCGGGCGAGACCCAGTACTTC. The encoded protein is CASQTTGAGETQYF.

The J gene is TRBJ2-7, the V gene TRBV5-1; 8 nucleotides align to TRBD1. The length of the CDR3 is 14 residues. Per germline, CDR1 SGHRS and CDR2 YFSETQ. V shed 0 bases and J 3 bases; nucleotides not matched to a gene: 2. In DNA, the CDR3 is TGCGCCAGCAGCTTGGGACAGGGGAACTACGAGCAGTACTTC. This gives the protein CASSLGQGNYEQYF.

This clonotype was seen more than once but under ten times. CDR3 sequence: CSVGTDHNQPQHF. CDR3 sequence (DNA): TGCAGCGTGGGGACAGATCACAATCAGCCCCAGCATTTT. The chain uses TRBV29-1 and TRBJ1-5; 7 bases line up with TRBD1. The CDR3 spans 13 residues. The V gene's germline CDR1 is SQVTM and CDR2 ANQGSEA. V trimming: 6 bases; J trimming: 3 bases; junction bases outside the gene matches: 5.

The chain has TRBV7-6 and TRBJ2-5; 16 bases align to TRBD2. CDR1 is SGHVS, CDR2 FNYEAQ, per germline. The CDR3 extends over 18 amino acids. V trimming: 4 bases; J trimming: 1 base; junction bases outside the gene matches: 6. The CDR3 region is CASSSTGTSGGAQETQYF. The CDR3 bases are TGTGCCAGCAGCTCCACCGGGACTAGCGGGGGGGCCCAAGAGACCCAGTACTTC.

This clonotype was observed a few times. CDR3 DNA sequence: TGTGCCAGCAGCGACTCAGCCCAAGAGACCCAGTACTTC. This codes for CASSDSAQETQYF. This chain joins TRBV28 and TRBJ2-5; no clear D gene. Trimming took 6 bases from V and 1 from J, leaving 9 bases between them. The CDR3 spans 13 residues. The V gene's germline CDR1 is MDHEN and CDR2 SYDVKM.

The V and J genes are TRBV5-8 and TRBJ2-3; 7 bases match TRBD1. Germline values: CDR1 SGHTS, CDR2 YDEGEE. The length of the CDR3 is 14 residues. The junction had 5 bases not matched to a gene; V was cut back by 4 bases and J by 3 bases. In DNA form, the CDR3 reads TGTGCCAGCAGCCCCCAGGGGGTGACAGATACGCAGTATTTT. Protein sequence: CASSPQGVTDTQYF.

This clonotype was observed a single time. This sequence joins TRBV24-1 and TRBJ1-1; D unclear. The CDR3 sequence is 11 residues long. The germline CDR1 and CDR2 sequences are KGHDR and SFDVKD. The V end was cut by 3 bases, the J end by 10 bases, with 8 bases between. CDR3 loop: CATSDKVRAFF. CDR3 bases: TGTGCCACCAGTGATAAGGTTAGAGCTTTCTTT.

The CDR3 DNA sequence: TGTGCCAGCAGTTCGACCACCGGGGGCCGAAACACCGGGGAGCTGTTTTTT. Its translation is CASSSTTGGRNTGELFF. This chain connects TRBV6-5 to TRBJ2-2; tentatively, D is TRBD1 or TRBD2 (6 bases each). Trimming removed 4 bases from V and 2 bases from J, with 17 bases in between. In germline, CDR1 is MNHEY, CDR2 SVGAGI. The CDR3 loop spans 17 amino acids.

The J gene is TRBJ1-1, the V gene TRBV10-1, with 7 bases that match TRBD1. From germline, CDR1 is WNHNN and CDR2 SYGVQD (reference sequence). The CDR3 runs to 13 residues. Trimming took 10 bases from V and 2 from J; bases not matched to a gene: 7. CDR3 protein: CATRTGLNTEAFF. The CDR3, as DNA: TGCGCCACCCGGACAGGACTTAACACTGAAGCTTTCTTT.

The rearrangement joins TRBV30 to TRBJ2-1; no clear D. This CDR3 is 13 amino acids long. V lost 2 bases and J lost 5, with 10 bases in between. CDR1 and CDR2 from the germline V gene are GTSNPN and SVGIG (reference sequence). CDR3 in DNA: TGTGCCTGGAGTAAAGGGTTGGACAATGAGCAGTTCTTC. It is translated as CAWSKGLDNEQFF.

The CDR3 DNA reads as TGTGCCAGCAGGCCTTTCCGGACAGGGGAGCGAGGCTACACCTTC. Translating gives CASRPFRTGERGYTF. The chain couples TRBV6-2 or TRBV6-3 to TRBJ1-2, with TRBD1 identical over 9 bases. Germline CDR1 and CDR2: MNHEY and SVGEGT. The V segment lost 6 bases and the J segment 8 bases; nucleotides outside the gene matches: 13. CDR3 size: 15 residues.

This clonotype was recorded a few times. V gene TRBV12-3 or TRBV12-4 combines with J gene TRBJ2-1, with TRBD2 identical over 12 bases. The junction had 11 bases not matched to a gene; V was cut back by 5 bases and J by 9 bases. The CDR3 extends over 16 amino acids. The CDR3, as DNA: TGTGCCAGCAGTCCTAGCGGGGGGGCCCCGGACATTGAGCAGTTCTTC. This translates into CASSPSGGAPDIEQFF.

The V and J genes are TRBV20-1 and TRBJ2-1; D is possibly TRBD1 (5 bases). The V gene lost 6 bases and the J gene lost 5 bases, with 17 bases spanning the gap. CDR1 and CDR2 from the germline V gene are DFQATT and SNEGSKA (reference sequence). The length of the CDR3 is 14 residues. CDR3 region: CSANRRTLNNEQFF. Here the CDR3 DNA reads TGCAGTGCAAACAGGAGAACGTTAAACAATGAGCAGTTCTTC.

This sequence joins TRBV6-4 and TRBJ1-1; D ambiguous. V lost 5 bases, J lost 1 base, and 8 bases lay in between. The germline gives CDR1 MRHNA, CDR2 SNTAGT. This CDR3 spans 13 amino acids. CDR3 sequence (DNA): TGTGCCAGCAGTTGGCAGGAGAACACTGAAGCTTTCTTT. Its translation: CASSWQENTEAFF.

This chain uses TRBV30 with TRBJ1-1; no clear D gene. There are 13 residues in the CDR3. The germline V gene encodes CDR1 GTSNPN and CDR2 SVGIG (reference sequence). V was clipped by 0 bases and J by 1 base, with 6 bases between them. This chain's CDR3 is CAWSVQANTEAFF. As DNA, the CDR3 is TGTGCCTGGAGTGTACAAGCGAACACTGAAGCTTTCTTT.

This clonotype was counted only a few times. This sequence joins TRBV4-3 and TRBJ2-7; 9 bases map to TRBD2. The length of the CDR3 is 16 residues. The germline V gene encodes CDR1 LGHNA and CDR2 YSLEER. Trimming cost V 4 bases and J 3 bases; bases outside gene matches: 10. The CDR3 here is CASSPRLAGDNYEQYF. CDR3 sequence (DNA): TGCGCCAGCAGCCCTCGTTTAGCGGGAGATAACTACGAGCAGTACTTC.